This TCR beta chain was sequenced for a study of cytomegalovirus exposure and HLA in healthy donors. Study-level findings and limits: Specific recognition of CMV antigens was confirmed in vitro for a few chains (all CMV-associated). Cytomegalovirus-associated status was assigned to 150 or so TCR beta chains. It was reportedly the case that the classifier diagnosed cytomegalovirus status with high specificity and sensitivity.

In germline, CDR1 is SGHTA, CDR2 FQGNSA. CDR3 size: 14 residues. Between the trimmed V and J ends, which lost 1 base and 2 bases, there was a span of 6 bases. Repertoires were generated with immunoSEQ multiplex PCR, while TCRdb's copy carries only in-frame clones and drops some. The sample has some 140,000 clones, approximately 87% seen once. Comment on this clone: Its target is not known.

The V call is TRBV7-2, the J call TRBJ1-5; D is unclear. Sequencing was performed on PBMCs. This clonotype originated in a man aged 18 to 29 in good health and CMV-seronegative. The chain's CDR3 is CASSLESGNQPQHF. The CDR3 bases are TGTGCCAGCAGCTTAGAATCAGGCAATCAGCCCCAGCATTTT.